These T cell receptor beta chains were read from a single sample in a study of regulatory T cells in long-lasting Graves disease. TCRdb reanalysed the multiplex PCR reads using MiXCR and keeps one entry per CDR3 protein. The table has roughly 530,000 distinct CDR3 sequences, more than 15% seen once. These same data were also listed under a study on T cells in Graves' hyperthyroidism and ophthalmopathy.

The sample consisted of peripheral blood mononuclear cells (PBMCs), taken at new diagnosis, from a patient treated with antithyroid drugs. These TCRs come from a woman aged 35-65 years with Graves disease. The conserved cysteine and the conserved F or W are not part of the CDR3 here. The D gene is left open where the match is weak.

CDR3aa	j_gene	d_gene	v_gene
ASRNRIQETQY	.	.	TRBV28
ASSSGMFGELF	TRBJ2-2	.	TRBV7-3
ASGRALTPLH	TRBJ1-6	.	TRBV5-6
ASSAGQGLTRGTEAF	TRBJ1-1	TRBD1	TRBV7-6
ASSLGTRGYNEQF	TRBJ2-1	TRBD2	TRBV5-5
ASSLAGTRAADTQY	TRBJ2-3	TRBD2	TRBV5-1
ASSLGGLLEKLF	TRBJ1-4	.	TRBV12-3/TRBV12-4
ASSWTSGGTDTQY	TRBJ2-3	TRBD2	TRBV2
ASSLGSSGIYTDTQY	TRBJ2-3	TRBD2	TRBV2
SAPGTSGTNEQF	TRBJ2-1	TRBD2	TRBV20-1
ASSIRVGEGTGNQPQH	TRBJ1-5	.	TRBV19
ASSLARDSPLH	TRBJ1-6	.	TRBV7-2
ASSFGAGDQETQY	TRBJ2-5	TRBD2	TRBV12-3/TRBV12-4
SATGPTSQPQH	TRBJ1-5	.	TRBV20-1
ASSRGTGVGYGYT	TRBJ1-2	TRBD1	TRBV18
ASSLVAGSSSYNEQF	TRBJ2-1	.	TRBV13
ASSSRPGQGIDTQY	TRBJ2-3	TRBD1	TRBV12-3/TRBV12-4
ASSPLGGGEQF	TRBJ2-1	.	TRBV2
ASSEGGTGNSPLH	TRBJ1-6	TRBD1	TRBV7-9
ASSYSTDQPQH	TRBJ1-5	.	TRBV6-2/TRBV6-3
ASSSTPYEQY	TRBJ2-7	.	TRBV12-3/TRBV12-4
ASSSRDTQETQY	TRBJ2-5	.	TRBV11-2
ASQRSSYNEQF	TRBJ2-1	.	TRBV19
SARDQGNSPLH	TRBJ1-6	.	TRBV20-1
ASSPRGLAGRNEQF	TRBJ2-1	TRBD2	TRBV27
SASGGPKGYT	TRBJ1-2	.	TRBV20-1
SVRGPVEAF	TRBJ1-1	.	TRBV29-1
ASSLLQGRYEQY	TRBJ2-7	.	TRBV28
ASTAQGASNTEAF	TRBJ1-1	TRBD1	TRBV6-1
ASRPTGGGNEKLF	TRBJ1-4	TRBD1	TRBV12-3/TRBV12-4
SALDGLNTEAF	TRBJ1-1	.	TRBV20-1
ASSLRGQFTDTQY	TRBJ2-3	TRBD1	TRBV7-3
AWSGARGLNYGYT	TRBJ1-2	TRBD1	TRBV30
ASSLMAGTGVSEQY	TRBJ2-7	TRBD1	TRBV7-6
ASSEQASPWYEQY	TRBJ2-7	.	TRBV6-1
ASTQGGLTAKNIQY	TRBJ2-4	.	TRBV2
ASSPQGLRGYT	TRBJ1-2	.	TRBV2
ASSDTGDSPLH	TRBJ1-6	TRBD1	TRBV2
ASSQDEPVRSSYNEQF	TRBJ2-1	.	TRBV14